Shown below are 8 T cell receptor beta chains from a single sample sequenced in a study of blood T cell repertoires in COVID-19. The table came from immunoSEQ multiplex PCR; TCRdb's copy has only in-frame clones and leaves some out. The repertoire consists of about 250,000 clones, with just over 85% occurring once and the leading ten covering around 1.7%. Sequenced sample: PBMCs or T cells enriched from blood (not recorded which). These receptors all come from a man aged 40-55 years who had recovered from COVID-19.

The V and J genes are TRBV24-1 and TRBJ2-1; 10 bases fit TRBD2. V shed 3 bases and J 9 bases; nucleotides not matched to a gene: 7. The CDR3 has 15 amino acids. Germline lookup yields CDR1 KGHDR and CDR2 SFDVKD. Written as DNA, the CDR3 is TGTGCCACCAGTGATCCTGGGACTAGCGTTAGTGAGCAGTTCTTC. Translation: CATSDPGTSVSEQFF.

V gene TRBV7-8 combines with J gene TRBJ1-1, with 7 nucleotides matching TRBD1. The length of the CDR3 is 15 residues. Trimming took 5 bases from V and 0 from J; bases not matched to a gene: 6. Germline lookup yields CDR1 SGHVS and CDR2 FQNEAQ. CDR3 sequence reads: CASSGRQGVNTEAFF. As DNA, the CDR3 is TGTGCCAGCAGCGGCAGACAGGGAGTGAACACTGAAGCTTTCTTT.

This clone was observed a handful of times. This sequence joins TRBV5-1 and TRBJ1-2, with D tentatively TRBD1 (6 bases). V lost 0 bases and J 6 bases, leaving 12 bases between the germline ends. The CDR3 totals 14 residues. Germline CDR1 is SGHRS and CDR2 is YFSETQ. CDR3 DNA: TGCGCCAGCAGCTTGGGGCTACAGGGTGATGGCTACACCTTC. It translates to CASSLGLQGDGYTF.

This sequence joins TRBV5-1 and TRBJ2-1, with 8 bases lining up with TRBD1. Germline V gene data show CDR1 as SGHRS and CDR2 as YFSETQ. This CDR3 region has 16 residues. Trimming removed 4 bases from V and 5 bases from J; junction bases left unmatched: 11. CDR3 DNA sequence: TGCGCCAGCAGCACCCTGGACAGGGACGCCAACAATGAGCAGTTCTTC. Encoded protein: CASSTLDRDANNEQFF. Full variable domain (remainder filled in from reference TRBV5-1 and TRBJ2-1): KAGVTQTPRYLIKTRGQQVTLSCSPISGHRSVSWYQQTPGQGLQFLFEYFSETQRNKGNFPGRFSGRQFSNSRSEMNVSTLELGDSALYLCASSTLDRDANNEQFFGPGTRLTVL.

The table lists this clone with a count of one. The rearrangement joins TRBV7-9 to TRBJ1-4; D is perhaps TRBD1 (5 bases). Germline V gene data show CDR1 as SEHNR and CDR2 as FQNEAQ (reference sequence). V was pared by 4 bases and J by 8 bases, with 14 bases between. The CDR3 consists of 14 residues. The CDR3 sequence is CASSSLSGVEKLFF. CDR3 DNA sequence: TGTGCCAGCAGCTCGCTCTCGGGGGTCGAAAAACTGTTTTTT.

This sequence joins TRBV21-1 and TRBJ1-2; TRBD1, as called in the table, went unchecked against the DNA. TRBV21-1 is a pseudogene locus. The CDR3 totals 15 residues. CDR3 residues: CASSNNSGQLYGYTF. The DNA of the CDR3 is TGTGCCAGCAGCAACAATTCGGGACAGCTCTATGGCTACACCTTC.

The V and J genes are TRBV10-3 and TRBJ2-7; 8 nucleotides line up with TRBD2. CDR3 length equals 15 residues. The V segment lost 3 bases and the J segment 9 bases; nucleotides outside the gene matches: 13. Germline values: CDR1 ENHRY, CDR2 SYGVKD. The CDR3 reads CAISDLVSGAGLQYF. In DNA form, the CDR3 reads TGTGCCATCAGTGATCTAGTTAGCGGGGCCGGCCTGCAGTACTTC.

CDR3 in amino acids: CASSLVFSREEPLHF. CDR3 coding DNA: TGTGCCAGCAGCTTAGTTTTTTCCAGGGAGGAACCCCTCCACTTT. This chain uses TRBV7-2 with TRBJ1-6, with a tentative D call TRBD1 (5 bases). Per the germline V gene, CDR1 is SGHTA and CDR2 is FQGNSA. Trimming took 1 base from V and 12 from J, leaving 16 bases between them. The CDR3 runs to 15 residues.